These 5 T cell receptor beta chains originate from one sample sequenced in a study of T cell responses to AZD1222 COVID-19 vaccine. The method was immunoSEQ multiplex PCR; TCRdb's version includes in-frame clones alone and lacks a portion of them. The sample has roughly 140,000 clones, 85% to 95% seen once. Material: peripheral blood, obtained after recovery from COVID-19. Receptor source: an adult who had recovered from COVID-19.

This chain links TRBV7-9 with TRBJ2-7; possibly TRBD1 for D (5 bases). This CDR3 region has 15 residues. Trimming removed 1 base from V and 6 bases from J, with 16 bases in between. In germline, CDR1 is SEHNR, CDR2 FQNEAQ (reference sequence). CDR3 DNA sequence: TGTGCCAGCAGCTTAGATCTCGGCAGGGTTGCCGAGCAGTACTTC. Residues: CASSLDLGRVAEQYF.

This chain's CDR3 is CASSLTTSGGVLPNEQFF. DNA for the CDR3: TGTGCCAGCAGCTTAACTACCTCAGGGGGTGTGCTCCCTAATGAGCAGTTCTTC. This sequence joins TRBV7-9 and TRBJ2-1; 7 positions match TRBD1. V lost 2 bases to trimming and J lost 7 bases; unmatched junction nucleotides: 17. Germline V gene data show CDR1 as SEHNR and CDR2 as FQNEAQ (reference sequence). CDR3 length equals 18 residues.

This rearrangement joins TRBV29-1 to TRBJ1-1, with TRBD1 as a possible D gene (5 bases). The V and J ends lost 4 bases and 4 bases respectively, with 10 bases between them. Germline lookup yields CDR1 SQVTM and CDR2 ANQGSEA. This CDR3 has 12 residues. Here the CDR3 DNA reads TGCAGCGTTGTTAGCAGGGTCACTGAAGCTTTCTTT. Translating it yields CSVVSRVTEAFF.

This sequence joins TRBV19 and TRBJ1-1; D not resolved. V lost 3 bases and J 4 bases, leaving 24 bases between the germline ends. CDR3 size: 18 residues. Per the germline V gene, CDR1 is LNHDA and CDR2 is SQIVND (reference sequence). The CDR3, as DNA: TGTGCCAGTAGTATCCTCGGAGCAGGCGGACCTTGGGGCACTGAAGCTTTCTTT. It specifies CASSILGAGGPWGTEAFF.

The V and J genes are TRBV9 and TRBJ1-6; TRBD1 might be the D (5 bases). The length of the CDR3 is 16 residues. Looked up from germline, CDR1 is SGDLS and CDR2 is YYNGEE. Deletions cut 4 bases from V and 4 bases from J, with 15 bases between. This CDR3 is CASSPRGGGYNSPLHF. The CDR3 DNA reads TGTGCCAGCAGCCCCCGGGGTGGGGGGTATAATTCACCCCTCCACTTT.